This T cell receptor (beta chain) was sequenced for a study of OX40 agonist ivuxolimab in advanced cancers. At the level of the study: Ivuxolimab, an antibody acting as an agonist of OX40 (CD134), was used to treat patients. Prior anti-PD-1, anti-PD-L1 or anti-CTLA-4 therapy was allowed; approximately 41% had some.

At baseline, cycle 4 day 1, and cycle 7 day 1, blood was sampled. This table comes from immunoSEQ multiplex PCR, and its TCRdb copy is limited to in-frame clones, with some not included. This sample has 50,000 to 80,000 clones, with about 83% found just once. The receptor's source is an adult with an advanced solid tumor such as melanoma, head and neck, liver or kidney cancer. Sequences were derived from CD4+ or CD8+ T cells sorted from blood, sampled in a trial of the OX40 agonist ivuxolimab.

Here the CDR3 DNA reads TGTGCCAGCAGCTTAGTTCGGGGTTCGGTAGAGACCCAGTACTTC. Protein product: CASSLVRGSVETQYF. This chain uses TRBV7-9 with TRBJ2-5; tentatively, D is TRBD2 (5 bases). The CDR3 is made up of 15 amino acids. Per germline, CDR1 SEHNR and CDR2 FQNEAQ (reference sequence). The V end was cut by 1 base, the J end by 4 bases, with 13 bases between.